One sample yielded the 15 T cell receptor beta chains listed below, sequenced in a study of CD8 T cells in Susac syndrome. Reverse transcription of about 0.5 to 1 ug RNA was carried out with random hexamers. TCRdb passed the immunoSEQ multiplex PCR reads through MiXCR, listing each CDR3 protein once. Of some 160,000 distinct CDR3 sequences in the sample, 94% are singletons; the top ten hold around 0.11%. Specimen: CD4+ T cells from PBMCs. The receptors were gathered from a human donor with Susac syndrome.

The gene calls are TRBV7-2 and TRBJ2-7; weak D call: TRBD2 (6 bases). The V and J ends lost 2 bases and 9 bases respectively, with 8 bases between them. This CDR3 is 11 amino acids long. In germline, CDR1 is SGHTA, CDR2 FQGNSA. In nucleotides, the CDR3 is TGTGCCAGCAGCTTACTGGAGGGGCAGTACTTC. This encodes CASSLLEGQYF.

This clonotype was counted once. This chain links TRBV25-1 with TRBJ1-6; 9 nucleotides align to TRBD1. With V trimmed by 8 bases and J by 10 bases, 9 bases remained unmatched. Germline assignment: CDR1 MGHDK and CDR2 SYGVNS. This CDR3 region has 14 residues. CDR3 bases: TGTGCCAGCGGAGCCGGGACAGGGAACTCACCCCTCCACTTT. It specifies CASGAGTGNSPLHF.

The V and J genes are TRBV2 and TRBJ1-1, with 11 bases that match TRBD1. Germline V gene lookup returns CDR1 SNHLY and CDR2 FYNNEI. CDR3 size: 14 residues. After removal of 4 bases from V and 7 bases from J, the junction contained 5 bases not matched to a gene. CDR3 nucleotides: TGTGCCAGCAGTGTGGACAGGGGGCGTTATGAAGCTTTCTTT. The encoded protein is CASSVDRGRYEAFF.

The V gene is TRBV6-1, the J gene TRBJ2-1, with D maybe TRBD1 (5 bases). V was trimmed by 11 bases and J by 5 bases, leaving 16 bases between them. This CDR3 comprises 13 residues. The germline CDR1 and CDR2 sequences are MNHNS and SASEGT. The CDR3 region is CAGRQGYDNEQFF. DNA for the CDR3: TGTGCCGGTCGTCAGGGTTACGACAATGAGCAGTTCTTC.

The chain recombines TRBV20-1 with TRBJ2-7; tentative D call: TRBD2 (5 bases). V was cut by 8 bases and J by 3 bases, with 20 bases left in between. The CDR3 runs 14 residues. Germline-derived CDR1 and CDR2 are DFQATT and SNEGSKA (reference sequence). Here the CDR3 reads CSLLGPGKGYEQYF. In DNA, the CDR3 is TGCAGTCTCCTTGGCCCCGGGAAGGGCTACGAGCAGTACTTC.

The rearrangement uses TRBV12-5 and TRBJ1-1; TRBD1 might be the D (6 bases). This CDR3 contains 16 residues. Trimming pared 2 bases from V and 1 base from J, leaving 14 bases between. Germline V gene lookup returns CDR1 LGHNT and CDR2 FRNRAP. The CDR3 region is CASGLTTGKGNTEAFF. The CDR3 DNA follows: TGTGCTAGTGGTTTGACAACAGGGAAGGGGAACACTGAAGCTTTCTTT.

The chain uses TRBV18 and TRBJ2-7, with no clear D. V shed 2 bases and J shed 6 bases, with 8 bases lying between them. The V gene's germline CDR1 is KGHSH and CDR2 LQKENI. This CDR3 contains 12 residues. DNA for the CDR3: TGTGCCAGCTCACCAATGGGTATCGAGCAGTACTTC. Protein: CASSPMGIEQYF.

This chain joins TRBV30 and TRBJ1-1, with 7 bases identical to TRBD1. This CDR3 spans 15 amino acids. V dropped 2 bases and J dropped 1; count of bases not matched to a gene: 7. CDR1 and CDR2 from the germline V gene are GTSNPN and SVGIG (reference sequence). The CDR3 protein is CAWSPRDSTNTEAFF. The DNA of the CDR3 is TGTGCCTGGAGTCCCCGGGACAGCACGAACACTGAAGCTTTCTTT.

The chain employs TRBV12-3 or TRBV12-4 and TRBJ1-5; D not resolved. Trimming pared 5 bases from V and 5 bases from J, leaving 10 bases between. The CDR3 covers 13 residues. Written as DNA, the CDR3 is TGTGCCAGCAGTGCCCTAATGGATCAGCCCCAGCATTTT. Translation gives CASSALMDQPQHF.

This clonotype has only a few counts. The J gene is TRBJ2-3, the V gene TRBV24-1; no reliable D call. CDR1 and CDR2 from the germline V gene are KGHDR and SFDVKD. The CDR3 spans 13 residues. V dropped 3 bases and J dropped 1 base, with 4 bases sitting between them. DNA for the CDR3: TGTGCCACCAGTGATCCTGGCACAGATACGCAGTATTTT. This gives the protein CATSDPGTDTQYF.

The chain is built from TRBV7-2 and TRBJ1-5, with 7 bases aligning to TRBD1. This CDR3 has 14 amino acids. V shed 5 bases, J shed 6 bases, and the junction held 7 bases outside the gene matches. CDR1 is SGHTA, CDR2 FQGNSA, per germline. This chain's CDR3 is CASSPDRALQPQHF. The DNA of the CDR3 is TGTGCCAGCAGCCCTGACAGGGCGCTTCAGCCCCAGCATTTT.

The chain recombines TRBV12-3 or TRBV12-4 with TRBJ2-3; possibly TRBD1 or TRBD2 for D (6 bases each). The CDR3 sequence is 16 residues long. Trimming cost V 3 bases and J 2 bases, with 15 bases left between them. CDR3 sequence: CASSFGGGQDTDTQYF. The CDR3 coding sequence is TGTGCCAGCAGTTTTGGAGGGGGGCAAGACACAGATACGCAGTATTTT.

The chain couples TRBV29-1 to TRBJ2-1, with 9 bases that match TRBD2. CDR1 is SQVTM and CDR2 is ANQGSEA in the germline V gene. The CDR3 has 15 residues. In nucleotides, the CDR3 is TGCTGCCGATCGGGCGGGGGGGCCTCCTACAATGAGCAGTTCTTC. It yields the protein CCRSGGGASYNEQFF.

The V gene is TRBV30, the J gene TRBJ1-6; D is ambiguous. V lost 3 bases, J lost 5 bases, and 11 bases lay in between. In germline, CDR1 is GTSNPN, CDR2 SVGIG (reference sequence). The CDR3 covers 14 residues. The CDR3 sequence: CAWREFLDNSPLHF. The CDR3 DNA sequence: TGTGCCTGGAGGGAATTCCTCGATAATTCACCCCTCCACTTT.

The count of this clonotype is one. This chain uses TRBV29-1 with TRBJ2-3, with D tentatively TRBD1 or TRBD2 (5 bases each). CDR3 length: 14 amino acids. Germline CDR1 and CDR2: SQVTM and ANQGSEA. V was clipped by 6 bases and J by 1 base, with 14 bases between them. The CDR3 region has the DNA TGCAGCGTCGCCGGGACCTCAGGCACAGATACGCAGTATTTT. This encodes CSVAGTSGTDTQYF.